This entry lists 25 T cell receptor beta chains sequenced from one sample in a study of T cells in Graves' hyperthyroidism and ophthalmopathy. The source material, RNA transcripts, was used to amplify TCR beta CDR3 regions. The study used the HTBI primer set for a first-round RT-PCR of the TCR CDR3. One entry per CDR3 protein results from TCRdb running MiXCR on the multiplex PCR reads. The sample has approximately 510,000 distinct CDR3 sequences, less than 25% seen once; the top ten hold more than 20%. The sequenced material came from blood. These receptors were collected from a man between 18 and 29 years old with Graves' hyperthyroidism.

The rearrangement uses TRBV29-1 and TRBJ1-2; D is undetermined. The CDR3 is 14 amino acids. Germline V lookup: CDR1 SQVTM, CDR2 ANQGSEA. V lost 6 bases and J lost 4, with 18 bases in between. CDR3 DNA: TGCAGCGTCTCGGCCTCGTCGGTCACCTATGGCTACACCTTC. Its protein product is CSVSASSVTYGYTF. Together with reference TRBV29-1 and TRBJ1-2, the CDR3 gives the full variable domain: SAVISQKPSRDICQRGTSLTIQCQVDSQVTMMFWYRQQPGQSLTLIATANQGSEATYESGFVIDKFPISRPNLTFSTLTVSNMSPEDSSIYLCSVSASSVTYGYTFGSGTRLTVV.

This clonotype was observed a few times. V gene TRBV5-6 combines with J gene TRBJ2-2; TRBD2 is a possible D gene (5 bases). The CDR3 is 14 residues long. The V end was cut by 2 bases, the J end by 4 bases, with 9 bases between. Germline V gene sequence: CDR1 SGHDT, CDR2 YYEEEE. CDR3 nucleotides: TGTGCCAGCAGCTTTCCCAGCGGCACCGGGGAGCTGTTTTTT. Amino acids: CASSFPSGTGELFF.

The genes are TRBV3-1 and TRBJ1-6; D is unclear. The CDR3 spans 16 residues. Trimming shortened V by 3 bases and J by 10 bases, and 19 bases separated the two germline ends. Per the germline V gene, CDR1 is LGHDT and CDR2 is YNNKEL (reference sequence). DNA of the CDR3: TGTGCCAGCAGCCAGGACGGGCCAGTCGTGGGATCACCCCTCCACTTT. Amino acids: CASSQDGPVVGSPLHF.

This clonotype was observed at least ten times. CDR3 coding DNA: TGTGCCAGCAGTGAACGCGGGTTGAAGACCCAGTACTTC. Its protein product is CASSERGLKTQYF. The chain combines TRBV6-1 with TRBJ2-5; D might be TRBD2 (5 bases). The CDR3 has 13 amino acids. The germline CDR1 and CDR2 sequences are MNHNS and SASEGT. The V end was cut by 2 bases, the J end by 6 bases, with 10 bases between.

There are many counts of this clonotype. The chain employs TRBV2 and TRBJ2-5, with 7 bases lining up with TRBD2. Germline V gene lookup returns CDR1 SNHLY and CDR2 FYNNEI. The CDR3 covers 16 residues. Trimming at V came to 5 bases and at J to 3 bases, leaving 12 bases not matched to a gene. The CDR3 region has the DNA TGTGCCAGCAGTAGACCGCGGGAGTTCCTGGAAGAGACCCAGTACTTC. It encodes CASSRPREFLEETQYF.

The chain couples TRBV6-1 to TRBJ1-6; the D gene is possibly TRBD1 (6 bases). CDR3 size: 13 residues. Trimming took 8 bases from V and 4 from J, leaving 9 bases between them. CDR1 and CDR2 (germline): MNHNS, SASEGT. The CDR3 nucleotides are TGTGCCAGCGGAGGACAGTATAATTCACCCCTCCACTTT. Translating it yields CASGGQYNSPLHF.

This clonotype occurred many times. This chain joins TRBV6-5 and TRBJ1-3; weak D call: TRBD1 (6 bases). Germline assignment: CDR1 MNHEY and CDR2 SVGAGI. This CDR3 comprises 14 residues. V lost 5 bases and J lost 0, with 8 bases in between. The CDR3: CASSTGFSGNTIYF. The CDR3 DNA reads as TGTGCCAGCAGTACAGGGTTCTCTGGAAACACCATATATTTT.

This clonotype showed up many times. The J gene is TRBJ1-1, the V gene TRBV14; D is perhaps TRBD1 (6 bases). The germline CDR1 and CDR2 sequences are SGHDN and FVKESK. CDR3 size: 17 residues. With 3 bases removed from V and 4 bases from J, the gap between germline ends came to 21 bases. This CDR3 is CASSQTLGTLYFTEAFF. The CDR3 DNA reads as TGTGCCAGCAGCCAGACTTTAGGGACACTATATTTCACTGAAGCTTTCTTT.

This clonotype was recorded at least ten times. This chain uses TRBV5-6 with TRBJ2-5; 8 bases match TRBD2. V trimming: 3 bases; J trimming: 4 bases; junction bases outside the gene matches: 14. This CDR3 is built from 17 residues. From germline, CDR1 is SGHDT and CDR2 YYEEEE. Written as DNA, the CDR3 is TGTGCCAGCAGCTGGCAGCGGGGGACTAGTATAAGAGAGACCCAGTACTTC. The encoded protein is CASSWQRGTSIRETQYF.

This clonotype was observed many times. One end of the junction does not line up with germline, which may come from a read error. This chain joins TRBV5-1 and TRBJ1-1, with D tentatively TRBD1 (6 bases). The CDR3 has 13 residues. CDR1 is SGHRS, CDR2 YFSETQ, per germline. The CDR3 DNA is TGCGCCAGCAGCTGGGCAGGGGCGCTCGGGGAGGTCTTT. It is translated as CASSWAGALGEVF. The full variable domain, rest sourced from reference TRBV5-1 and TRBJ1-1, is KAGVTQTPRYLIKTRGQQVTLSCSPISGHRSVSWYQQTPGQGLQFLFEYFSETQRNKGNFPGRFSGRQFSNSRSEMNVSTLELGDSALYLCASSWAGALGEVFGQGTRLTVV.

This clonotype was seen a few times. V is TRBV12-3 or TRBV12-4 and J is TRBJ1-1; D perhaps matches TRBD1 (6 bases). The CDR3 is made up of 11 amino acids. With 6 bases removed from V and 7 bases from J, the gap between germline ends came to 9 bases. The CDR3 DNA reads as TGTGCCAGCAGACAGGGAGGTGAAGCTTTCTTT. This sequence encodes CASRQGGEAFF.

In this sample, this clonotype turned up many times. Sequence at one end of the junction differs from germline and may be a read error. V gene TRBV2 combines with J gene TRBJ1-5, with TRBD1 matching 8 bases. Germline values: CDR1 SNHLY, CDR2 FYNNEI. The CDR3 is 15 amino acids. CDR3 in amino acids: CASGKGAGGNQLQHF. CDR3 coding DNA: TGTGCCAGCGGGAAAGGGGCAGGGGGCAATCAGCTCCAGCATTTT. The variable domain in full, completed from reference TRBV2 and TRBJ1-5, reads EPEVTQTPSHQVTQMGQEVILRCVPISNHLYFYWYRQILGQKVEFLVSFYNNEISEKSEIFDDQFSVERPDGSNFTLKIRSTKLEDSAMYFCASGKGAGGNQLQHFGDGTRLSIL.

At least ten counts were recorded for this clonotype. This chain uses TRBV28 with TRBJ1-2, with a possible D match to TRBD1 (6 bases). The germline V and J ends were trimmed by 7 bases and 6 bases, with 15 bases remaining between them. Germline V gives CDR1 MDHEN, CDR2 SYDVKM. This CDR3 region has 13 residues. CDR3 region: CASTSTGTNGYTF. DNA for the CDR3: TGTGCCAGCACCTCCACAGGGACTAATGGCTACACCTTC.

The chain has TRBV28 and TRBJ2-5; 8 positions match TRBD2. CDR3 length: 14 residues. Germline V gene sequence: CDR1 MDHEN, CDR2 SYDVKM. The ends lost 6 bases at V and 3 bases at J; junction bases unmatched: 6. The CDR3 sequence is CASSSSGSKETQYF. As DNA, the CDR3 is TGTGCCAGCAGCTCAAGCGGGAGTAAAGAGACCCAGTACTTC.

The chain employs TRBV12-3 or TRBV12-4 and TRBJ1-5; TRBD1 might be the D (5 bases). Between the trimmed V and J ends, which lost 5 bases and 3 bases, there was a span of 11 bases. The CDR3 covers 14 residues. The CDR3 loop reads CASSRDFPNQPQHF. The CDR3 DNA reads as TGTGCCAGCAGTAGGGACTTCCCCAATCAGCCCCAGCATTTT.

The chain joins TRBV5-1 to TRBJ1-2; perhaps TRBD1 as D (5 bases). This CDR3 is 14 amino acids long. Germline values: CDR1 SGHRS, CDR2 YFSETQ. The germline V and J ends were trimmed by 2 bases and 7 bases, with 15 bases remaining between them. As DNA, the CDR3 is TGCGCCAGCAGCTTCGGGTCGACAGTTTTTGGCTACACCTTC. It is translated as CASSFGSTVFGYTF.

The sample holds many counts of this clonotype. The chain carries TRBV19 and TRBJ1-5; D call uncertain. Germline CDR1 reads LNHDA; CDR2 reads SQIVND (reference sequence). The CDR3 runs to 15 residues. The V end was cut by 7 bases, the J end by 0 bases, with 13 bases between. Written as DNA, the CDR3 is TGTGCCAGTATCCCGGGAGGTAGTAGCAATCAGCCCCAGCATTTT. Translated, it gives CASIPGGSSNQPQHF.

The chain combines TRBV6-1 with TRBJ2-2, with 10 nucleotides matching TRBD2. The germline CDR1 and CDR2 sequences are MNHNS and SASEGT. V dropped 2 bases and J dropped 1; count of bases not matched to a gene: 1. The CDR3 extends over 16 amino acids. CDR3 DNA: TGTGCCAGCAGTGAACCTAGCGGGAGGAACACCGGGGAGCTGTTTTTT. Translated: CASSEPSGRNTGELFF.

This clonotype was seen many times. The V gene is TRBV6-1, the J gene TRBJ2-5; D possibly matches TRBD1 or TRBD2 (5 bases each). Trimming took off 7 bases at V and 2 bases at J, with 11 bases between the two ends. Germline loops: CDR1 MNHNS, CDR2 SASEGT. This CDR3 spans 13 amino acids. Written as DNA, the CDR3 is TGTGCCAGCACAGATTGGGGGCAAGAGACCCAGTACTTC. Its protein product is CASTDWGQETQYF.

In its sample, this clonotype was seen many times. The chain links TRBV20-1 to TRBJ1-2; D unclear. Between the trimmed V and J ends, which lost 8 bases and 1 base, there was a span of 8 bases. CDR1 is DFQATT and CDR2 is SNEGSKA in the germline V gene (reference sequence). The length of the CDR3 is 11 residues. For the CDR3, the DNA is TGCAGTCTCCCATTTAACTATGGCTACACCTTC. As protein: CSLPFNYGYTF.

This clonotype was counted many times. The J gene is TRBJ1-1, the V gene TRBV7-2, with D possibly matching TRBD1 (5 bases). Trimming took off 5 bases at V and 4 bases at J, with 14 bases between the two ends. The germline V gene encodes CDR1 SGHTA and CDR2 FQGNSA. The CDR3 spans 14 residues. The CDR3 DNA reads as TGTGCCAGCAGCCCGACAGTCGGTCGCACTGAAGCTTTCTTT. Amino acid sequence: CASSPTVGRTEAFF.

The table lists this clonotype with a few counts. The chain is built from TRBV29-1 and TRBJ2-7; D unresolved. The CDR3 spans 12 residues. Germline V lookup: CDR1 SQVTM, CDR2 ANQGSEA. Trimming took 4 bases from V and 3 from J, leaving 10 bases between them. As DNA, the CDR3 is TGCAGCGTTGTGGAGTCCGACTACGAGCAGTACTTC. Its protein is CSVVESDYEQYF.

This clonotype was found many times. The gene calls are TRBV6-5 and TRBJ2-5; 9 positions match TRBD2. The V segment lost 7 bases and the J segment 5 bases; nucleotides outside the gene matches: 8. Germline assignment: CDR1 MNHEY and CDR2 SVGAGI. This CDR3 is built from 14 residues. CDR3 bases: TGTGCCAGCAAACCAGCGGGGGGTATGGAGACCCAGTACTTC. This translates into CASKPAGGMETQYF.

The chain has TRBV7-2 and TRBJ2-5; 10 bases align to TRBD2. V gave up 5 bases and J gave up 4 bases; unmatched junction bases: 10. Germline CDR1 reads SGHTA; CDR2 reads FQGNSA. The CDR3 runs to 16 residues. The CDR3 coding sequence is TGTGCCAGCAGCCCCCTGGAAGCGGGGGGGCGAGAGACCCAGTACTTC. This encodes CASSPLEAGGRETQYF.

At least ten counts were recorded for this clonotype. V and J are TRBV7-2 and TRBJ2-5; the match to TRBD2 covers 10 bases. In germline, CDR1 is SGHTA, CDR2 FQGNSA. The CDR3 has 14 amino acids. V gave up 3 bases and J gave up 5 bases; unmatched junction bases: 3. CDR3 loop: CASSFSGGRETQYF. As DNA, the CDR3 is TGTGCCAGCAGCTTTAGCGGGGGGCGGGAGACCCAGTACTTC.